This TCR beta chain came from a study of T cell responses to AZD1222 COVID-19 vaccine. Findings and limits, study-wide: Spike-specific TCR depth and breadth grew after two AZD1222 doses. Nearly half of spike-specific TCRs reportedly target unmutated variant regions. Mostly white British, mostly female donors; authors suggested clonal diversity may be underestimated. Among those given AZD1222, only 5 to 7 were seropositive at baseline.

Notes on this clone: What it binds is not known.

This table comes from immunoSEQ multiplex PCR, and its TCRdb copy is limited to in-frame clones, with some not included. Of roughly 170,000 clones listed, 94% were seen once; the top ten hold 1.5% to 2%. The V and J ends lost 3 bases and 0 bases respectively, with 6 bases between them. The CDR3 totals 13 residues. Germline CDR1 reads KGHSH; CDR2 reads LQKENI. The source is an adult who received the AZD1222 COVID-19 vaccine. Sequenced here: peripheral blood, sampled 28 days after the second AZD1222 dose. The chain links TRBV18 to TRBJ2-7; no clear D. The CDR3 protein is CASSPQSSYEQYF. CDR3 DNA: TGTGCCAGCTCACCCCAGAGCTCCTACGAGCAGTACTTC.